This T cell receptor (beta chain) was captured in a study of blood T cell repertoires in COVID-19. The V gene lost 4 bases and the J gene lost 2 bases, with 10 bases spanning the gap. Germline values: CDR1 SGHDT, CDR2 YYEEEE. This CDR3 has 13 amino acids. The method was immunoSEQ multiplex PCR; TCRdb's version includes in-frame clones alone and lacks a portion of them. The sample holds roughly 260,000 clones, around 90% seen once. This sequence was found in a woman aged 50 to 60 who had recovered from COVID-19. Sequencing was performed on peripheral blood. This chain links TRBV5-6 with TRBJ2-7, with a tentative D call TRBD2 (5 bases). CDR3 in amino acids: CASSLAGTYEQYF. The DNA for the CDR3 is TGTGCCAGCAGCCTGGCGGGTACCTACGAGCAGTACTTC.